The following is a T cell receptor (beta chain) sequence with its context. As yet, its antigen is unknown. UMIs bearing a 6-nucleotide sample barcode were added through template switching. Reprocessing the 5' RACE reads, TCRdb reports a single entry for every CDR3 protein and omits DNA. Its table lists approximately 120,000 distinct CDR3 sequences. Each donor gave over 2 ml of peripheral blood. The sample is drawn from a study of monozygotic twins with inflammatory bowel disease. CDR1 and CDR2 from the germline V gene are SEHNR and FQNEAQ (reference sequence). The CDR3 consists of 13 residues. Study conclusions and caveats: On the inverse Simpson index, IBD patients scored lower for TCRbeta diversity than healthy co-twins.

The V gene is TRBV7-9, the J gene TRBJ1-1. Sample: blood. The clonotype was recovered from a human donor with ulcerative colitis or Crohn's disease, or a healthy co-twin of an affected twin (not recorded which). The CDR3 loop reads CASKDGPNTEAFF.